The present TCR beta chain was sequenced within a study of PD-1 blockade in classical Hodgkin lymphoma (TCRdb year 2020). Some background on the complete study: Nivolumab dosing was 3 mg/kg intravenously every 2 weeks, continuing until either disease progression or unacceptable toxicity. The study used CyTOF and TCR beta sequencing to define a peripheral blood immune signature of response to PD-1 blockade in classical Hodgkin lymphoma. What the study reported, not specific to this receptor: Only a single clinical trial cohort was studied, and what caused the repertoire differences, possibly disease activity or prior therapy, remained undefined. By C4D1, a significant rise was seen in CD4+ TCR diversity but not in CD8+ TCR diversity (p=0.0027 vs p=0.16), and the rise was most apparent among complete responders (p=0.02). Lower diversity was observed in patients in whom nivolumab was started less than 1 year after ASCT, and these patients were excluded from later analyses so that confounding by immune reconstitution would be avoided. Baseline TCR diversity was reported as lower in newly diagnosed patients than in healthy donors, and lower still in relapsed/refractory patients. Baseline diversity similar to that of newly diagnosed patients was observed in trial patients achieving complete response, whereas significantly lower diversity was observed in partial responders and progressors.

For this clone: Its antigen target is currently unknown. The sample holds no much larger clone one base away, and base qualities are not on file.

Genomic DNA was extracted with the Qiagen DNeasy kit from unsorted PBMCs and from negatively selected CD4+ and CD8+ fractions. TCR beta CDR3 regions were amplified by immunoSEQ multiplex PCR using primers annealing to V and J segments. A synthetic immune receptor repertoire was used to minimize amplification bias, and remaining bias was computationally removed after sequencing. Per the authors' processing: Repertoire diversity was quantified as the Shannon entropy index using custom Python scripts. Unsorted, CD4+ and CD8+ repertoires were analyzed separately, except for combined analyses in which CD4+ and CD8+ sequences were merged in silico. Clonal expansion was defined as a frequency increase of at least 2-fold after treatment compared with C1D1, and clones undetected at baseline were assigned a pseudocount of 0.5. Singleton clones were defined as clones with 0 or 1 copy at C1D1, and non-singleton clones were defined as clones with 2 or more copies. Clones expanded in unsorted samples were annotated as CD4+, CD8+ or unknown by matching protein sequences in sorted samples from the same patient. Diversity changes from C1D1 to C4D1 were tested in paired samples using Wilcoxon tests. TCRdb retrieved this table from immuneACCESS and kept in-frame rearrangements only. Not all clones are present; in checked studies, unresolved V genes account for under half, and no reason is known for the remainder. That table gives V, J and clone size, and the DNA gave D and trimming. Within this sample are 110,000 or so clones, with roughly 90% of them counted one time only. Around a fifth of the sample lies in the top ten.

The germline V gene yields SNHLY for CDR1 and FYNNEI for CDR2. Clipping removes 6 bases from V and 8 bases from J, with 5 as the unmatched junction base count. The CDR3 holds 14 amino acids from the cysteine to the phenylalanine. The retained sequence is limited to the CDR3, 42 bases, with the frame set at the first base. The intended sense of this specimen's time point label: cycle 4 day 1 (C4D1), after more than five weeks of nivolumab. All trial patients had relapsed after autologous stem cell transplantation, with cohorts A, B and C differing in prior brentuximab vedotin exposure. The trial cohort was composed of over 50 patients with relapsed/refractory classical Hodgkin lymphoma, for whom complete response, partial response or progressive disease was recorded as best overall response. Single-agent nivolumab was administered to trial patients in the multi-cohort phase II CheckMate 205 trial. An independent review committee assessed best overall response by applying the 2007 International Working Group response criteria. Trial PBMCs were collected immediately before nivolumab initiation (C1D1) and during therapy at cycle 2 day 1 and cycle 4 day 1. Peripheral blood was collected in 8 mL Vacutainer Cell Preparation Tubes, from which PBMCs were isolated by centrifugation and then cryopreserved.

The sequence is built from TRBV2 and TRBJ2-1, with 12 bases in between that match TRBD2. The clonotype comes from a human donor with classical Hodgkin lymphoma. The sample was peripheral blood mononuclear cells (PBMCs), taken before the fourth cycle of nivolumab. CDR3 loop: CASRGLAGPHEQFF. In nucleotide form, the sequence is TGTGCCAGCAGAGGACTAGCGGGACCCCATGAGCAGTTCTTC.